The present entry profiles one TCR beta chain with its context. This sample is drawn from a study of blood T cell repertoires in COVID-19. The CDR3 is 13 residues long. Germline V gives CDR1 LGHNT, CDR2 FRNRAP. V lost 7 bases to trimming and J lost 5 bases, with 15 bases between them. Grouping used clinical history reported by participants in a survey and questionnaire. TCRdb keeps only in-frame clones here, not all; method: immunoSEQ multiplex PCR. This table has some 220,000 clones, 88% appearing once. The TCR originated in a woman in her thirties who had recovered from COVID-19. This rearrangement joins TRBV12-5 to TRBJ2-7; TRBD1 is a possible D gene (6 bases). The sequenced sample was PBMCs or T cells enriched from blood (not recorded which). CDR3 bases: TGTGCTAGTGCCACGGGCAGGGGCCACGAGCAGTACTTC. Translated, it gives CASATGRGHEQYF.